One and the same sample provided the 22 T cell receptor beta chains below, sequenced in a study of T cells in Graves' hyperthyroidism and ophthalmopathy. What was amplified from RNA transcripts were TCR beta CDR3 regions. First-round RT-PCR of the TCR CDR3 relied on the HTBI primer set. TCRdb recomputed calls from the multiplex PCR reads with MiXCR, one row per CDR3 protein. The sample lists around 300,000 distinct CDR3 sequences; roughly 13% were seen once. The sequencing sample was made of blood. The origin of the receptors is a woman in her 40s with Graves' hyperthyroidism.

The rearrangement links TRBV2 to TRBJ1-5; D might be TRBD1 (6 bases). Germline CDR1 and CDR2: SNHLY and FYNNEI. The V end lost 7 bases, the J end lost 4 bases, and 14 bases lay between the germline ends. The CDR3 covers 14 residues. The CDR3 sequence is CASNRDDPNQPQHF. The CDR3 DNA is TGTGCCAGCAACAGGGATGACCCAAATCAGCCCCAGCATTTT.

There are many counts of this clonotype. V and J are TRBV7-8 and TRBJ2-3; TRBD2 might be the D (5 bases). CDR1 is SGHVS, CDR2 FQNEAQ, per germline. V was clipped by 5 bases and J by 1 base, with 13 bases between them. The CDR3 length is 15 residues. This CDR3 reads CASSPRWRRTDTQYF. In DNA, the CDR3 is TGTGCCAGCAGCCCGAGGTGGAGGCGCACAGATACGCAGTATTTT.

This clonotype has at least ten counts. The V gene is TRBV7-9, the J gene TRBJ1-3; no firm D call. Looked up from germline, CDR1 is SEHNR and CDR2 is FQNEAQ (reference sequence). This CDR3 comprises 17 residues. V was pared by 5 bases and J by 0 bases, with 17 bases between. CDR3 in DNA: TGTGCCAGCAGCCCCATCGGAGGTTGGAGCTCTGGAAACACCATATATTTT. Protein product: CASSPIGGWSSGNTIYF.

This clonotype came up many times. This chain connects TRBV29-1 to TRBJ2-7, with D possibly TRBD1 on 5 matching bases. Germline V CDR1 and CDR2: SQVTM, ANQGSEA. CDR3 length: 14 residues. The germline V and J ends were trimmed by 5 bases and 1 base, with 15 bases remaining between them. CDR3 residues: CSVLGKTASYEQYF. The CDR3 nucleotides are TGCAGCGTTTTGGGAAAGACAGCTTCCTACGAGCAGTACTTC.

A few counts support this clonotype. At one boundary the junction diverges from the germline segment, which might be a read error. The rearrangement joins TRBV20-1 to TRBJ2-3; D ambiguous. The germline CDR1 and CDR2 sequences are DFQATT and SNEGSKA (reference sequence). This CDR3 contains 14 residues. The CDR3 is CSARGRLGLDTRYF. DNA for the CDR3: TGCAGTGCTAGAGGACGTTTAGGGTTAGATACGCGGTATTTT.

This clonotype was seen more than once but under ten times. V and J are TRBV19 and TRBJ1-2; D is unclear. The V end was cut by 5 bases, the J end by 5 bases, with 15 bases between. CDR3 length: 14 amino acids. Germline CDR1 is LNHDA and CDR2 is SQIVND (reference sequence). The CDR3 region is CASSPTTGRYGYTF. As DNA, the CDR3 is TGTGCCAGTAGTCCGACAACTGGGAGGTATGGCTACACCTTC.

This clonotype was observed at least ten times. The rearrangement uses TRBV27 and TRBJ2-5; D is undetermined. V was shortened by 0 bases and J by 5 bases, with 10 bases between the two germline ends. Per the germline V gene, CDR1 is MNHEY and CDR2 is SMNVEV (reference sequence). This CDR3 region has 14 residues. CDR3 sequence (DNA): TGTGCCAGCAGTTTATCCTTCCACGAGGAGACCCAGTACTTC. It codes for CASSLSFHEETQYF.

The sample holds many counts of this clonotype. The rearrangement uses TRBV2 and TRBJ1-1, with a weak D call TRBD1 (5 bases). The germline V gene encodes CDR1 SNHLY and CDR2 FYNNEI. The CDR3 consists of 15 residues. V lost 5 bases and J 0 bases, leaving 13 bases between the germline ends. CDR3 sequence: CASSSTGVMNTEAFF. In DNA, the CDR3 is TGTGCCAGCAGTAGTACAGGAGTCATGAACACTGAAGCTTTCTTT.

This clonotype was seen ten or more times. The rearrangement joins TRBV5-1 to TRBJ2-3; D not certain. Deletions cut 1 base from V and 3 bases from J, with 9 bases between. Germline V gene data show CDR1 as SGHRS and CDR2 as YFSETQ. The CDR3 contains 14 residues. In DNA form, the CDR3 reads TGCGCCAGCAGCTTGTTCCGGCAGACAGATACGCAGTATTTT. Residues: CASSLFRQTDTQYF.

This clonotype was found many times. The J gene is TRBJ1-1, the V gene TRBV29-1; D perhaps matches TRBD1 (6 bases). V shed 0 bases and J shed 11 bases, with 16 bases lying between them. The CDR3 length is 13 residues. Germline CDR1 SQVTM, CDR2 ANQGSEA. The CDR3 spells CSVEEQEGQGAFF. The CDR3, as DNA: TGCAGCGTTGAAGAGCAAGAGGGCCAGGGGGCTTTCTTT.

The chain links TRBV7-8 to TRBJ2-1, with D maybe TRBD2 (5 bases). There are 15 residues in the CDR3. Trimming removed 5 bases at V and 8 bases at J, with 19 bases between. The germline V gene has CDR1 SGHVS and CDR2 FQNEAQ. CDR3 loop: CASSLNEGDFYEQFF. The CDR3, as DNA: TGTGCCAGCAGCCTCAATGAGGGAGACTTCTATGAGCAGTTCTTC.

This clonotype was seen ten or more times. This sequence joins TRBV24-1 and TRBJ2-5; 13 bases align to TRBD2. After removal of 4 bases from V and 2 bases from J, the junction contained 12 bases not matched to a gene. The germline gives CDR1 KGHDR, CDR2 SFDVKD. The CDR3 runs to 19 residues. CDR3 protein: CATSDAGTSGTEGQETQYF. For the CDR3, the DNA is TGTGCCACCAGTGACGCCGGGACTAGCGGGACCGAGGGACAAGAGACCCAGTACTTC.

The DNA for the CDR3 is TGTGCCAGTAGTGGTTTGGGGAATGAGCAGTTCTTC. Encoded protein: CASSGLGNEQFF. The chain has TRBV19 and TRBJ2-1; D is uncertain. The CDR3 extends over 12 amino acids. The germline gives CDR1 LNHDA, CDR2 SQIVND (reference sequence). Between the trimmed V and J ends, which lost 5 bases and 7 bases, there was a span of 9 bases.

This sequence joins TRBV7-9 and TRBJ2-6; 7 bases map to TRBD1. CDR1 and CDR2 from the germline V gene are SEHNR and FQNEAQ (reference sequence). This CDR3 contains 15 residues. J lost 3 bases, V lost 6 bases, and 5 bases had no gene match. The CDR3 DNA is TGTGCCAGCAGATCGACAGGGTATGGGGCCAACGTCCTGACTTTC. This sequence encodes CASRSTGYGANVLTF.

This clonotype has a handful of counts. V usage is TRBV4-1 and J usage is TRBJ1-2; D remains unclear. The CDR3 is made up of 14 amino acids. Deletions cut 0 bases from V and 7 bases from J, with 12 bases between. Per the germline V gene, CDR1 is MGHRA and CDR2 is YSYEKL. The CDR3 coding sequence is TGCGCCAGCAGCCAAGATGGGGTGAGTCTTGGCTACACCTTC. Amino acids: CASSQDGVSLGYTF.

The chain is built from TRBV24-1 and TRBJ2-1; perhaps TRBD2 as D (7 bases). The V gene's germline CDR1 is KGHDR and CDR2 SFDVKD. This CDR3 comprises 15 residues. V was cut by 4 bases and J by 8 bases, with 17 bases left in between. The CDR3 coding sequence is TGTGCCACCAGTGACCCCACTCAGGGGAGGGATGAGCAGTTCTTC. Its protein product is CATSDPTQGRDEQFF.

Ten or more counts support this clonotype. The rearrangement links TRBV14 to TRBJ2-1, with TRBD2 matching 11 bases. There are 18 residues in the CDR3. Germline V gene lookup returns CDR1 SGHDN and CDR2 FVKESK. V was pared by 0 bases and J by 3 bases, with 7 bases of the junction left unmatched. The CDR3 is CASSQDKVAGGIYNEQFF. CDR3 coding DNA: TGTGCCAGCAGCCAAGATAAGGTAGCGGGAGGGATCTACAATGAGCAGTTCTTC. Using reference TRBV14 and TRBJ2-1 for the parts outside the CDR3, the full variable domain is EAGVTQFPSHSVIEKGQTVTLRCDPISGHDNLYWYRRVMGKEIKFLLHFVKESKQDESGMPNNRFLAERTGGTYSTLKVQPAELEDSGVYFCASSQDKVAGGIYNEQFFGPGTRLTVL.

This clonotype was counted many times. The J gene is TRBJ2-5, the V gene TRBV30; D perhaps matches TRBD1 (6 bases). In germline, CDR1 is GTSNPN, CDR2 SVGIG (reference sequence). The CDR3 extends over 11 amino acids. Trimming left V 7 bases short and J 2 bases short, with 8 bases between. This CDR3 reads CAFGQQETQYF. The CDR3 DNA sequence: TGTGCCTTCGGACAGCAAGAGACCCAGTACTTC.

The CDR3 here is CASSPLLGEKLFF. The DNA for the CDR3 is TGTGCCAGCAGCCCTCTTTTGGGGGAAAAACTGTTTTTT. V usage is TRBV27 and J usage is TRBJ1-4, with D uncertain. Germline CDR1 reads MNHEY; CDR2 reads SMNVEV (reference sequence). The CDR3 is 13 residues long. The germline V and J ends were trimmed by 6 bases and 8 bases, with 13 bases remaining between them.

This rearrangement joins TRBV20-1 to TRBJ2-7; a weak D match, TRBD2 (6 bases). Trimming stripped 0 bases from V and 2 bases from J, with 11 bases between. The CDR3 loop spans 14 amino acids. The V gene's germline CDR1 is DFQATT and CDR2 SNEGSKA (reference sequence). The CDR3 coding sequence is TGCAGTGCTAGAGACCCCTTAGCGGCCTACGAGCAGTACTTC. It yields the protein CSARDPLAAYEQYF.

This clonotype was found many times. The rearrangement links TRBV12-3 or TRBV12-4 to TRBJ2-1; D gene unclear. There are 12 residues in the CDR3. V was pared by 3 bases and J by 10 bases, with 10 bases between. The CDR3 is CASSFSAWEQFF. The CDR3 DNA is TGTGCCAGCAGTTTCTCCGCTTGGGAGCAGTTCTTC.

This clonotype was detected ten times or more. V gene TRBV11-2 combines with J gene TRBJ2-1, with no clear D. V was pared by 1 base and J by 2 bases, with 9 bases between. The germline V gene encodes CDR1 SGHAT and CDR2 FQNNGV. CDR3 length: 15 amino acids. The CDR3, as DNA: TGTGCCAGCAGCTTAGTTTCACTTACCTACAATGAGCAGTTCTTC. Its translation: CASSLVSLTYNEQFF.